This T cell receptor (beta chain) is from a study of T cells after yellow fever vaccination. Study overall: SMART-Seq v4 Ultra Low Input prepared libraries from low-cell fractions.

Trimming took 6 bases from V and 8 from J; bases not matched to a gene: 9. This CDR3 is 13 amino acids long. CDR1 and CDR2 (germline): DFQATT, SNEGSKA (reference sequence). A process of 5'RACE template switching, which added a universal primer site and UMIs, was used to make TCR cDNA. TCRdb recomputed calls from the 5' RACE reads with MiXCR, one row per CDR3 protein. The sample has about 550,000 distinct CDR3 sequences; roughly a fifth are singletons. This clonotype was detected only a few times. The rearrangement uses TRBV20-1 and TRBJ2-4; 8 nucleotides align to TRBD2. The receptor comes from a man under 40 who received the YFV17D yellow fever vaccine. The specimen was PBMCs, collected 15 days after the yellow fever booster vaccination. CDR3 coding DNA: TGCAGTGCCCGGAATGACGGGAGGGACATTCAGTACTTC. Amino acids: CSARNDGRDIQYF.